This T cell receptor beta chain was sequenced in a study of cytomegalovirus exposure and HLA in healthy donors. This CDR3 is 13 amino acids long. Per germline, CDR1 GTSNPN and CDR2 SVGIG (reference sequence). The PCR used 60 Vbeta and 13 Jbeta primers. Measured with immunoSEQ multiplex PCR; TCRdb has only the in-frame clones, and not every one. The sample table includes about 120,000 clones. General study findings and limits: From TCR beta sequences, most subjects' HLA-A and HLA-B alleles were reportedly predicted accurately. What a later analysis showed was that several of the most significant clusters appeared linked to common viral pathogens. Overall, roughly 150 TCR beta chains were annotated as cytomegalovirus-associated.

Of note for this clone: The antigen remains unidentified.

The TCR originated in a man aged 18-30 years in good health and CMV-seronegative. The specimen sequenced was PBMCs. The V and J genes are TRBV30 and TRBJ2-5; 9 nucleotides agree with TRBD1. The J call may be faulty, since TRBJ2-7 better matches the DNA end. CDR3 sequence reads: CAWIRDRDYEQYF. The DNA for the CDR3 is TGTGCCTGGATAAGGGACAGGGACTACGAGCAGTACTTC.